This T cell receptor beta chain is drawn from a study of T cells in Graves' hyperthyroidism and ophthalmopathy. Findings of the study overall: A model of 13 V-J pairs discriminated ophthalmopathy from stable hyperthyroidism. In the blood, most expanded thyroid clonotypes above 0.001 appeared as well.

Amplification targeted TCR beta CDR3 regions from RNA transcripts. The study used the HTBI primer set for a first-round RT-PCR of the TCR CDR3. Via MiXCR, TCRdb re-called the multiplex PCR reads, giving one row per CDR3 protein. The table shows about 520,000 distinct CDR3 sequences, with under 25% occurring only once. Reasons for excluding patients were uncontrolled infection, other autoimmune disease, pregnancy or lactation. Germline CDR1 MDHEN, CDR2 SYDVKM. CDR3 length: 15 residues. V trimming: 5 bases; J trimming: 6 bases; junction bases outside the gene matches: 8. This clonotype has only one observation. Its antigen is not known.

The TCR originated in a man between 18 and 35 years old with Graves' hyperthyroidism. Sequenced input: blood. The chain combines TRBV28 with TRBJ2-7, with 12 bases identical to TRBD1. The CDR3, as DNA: TGTGCCAGCAGTCAACCGGGACAGGGGGCAACCGAGCAGTACTTC. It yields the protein CASSQPGQGATEQYF.